Listed here are 31 T cell receptor beta chains from one sample, sequenced in a study of vaccination effects on CD4 cells after COVID-19. Sequencing was performed with immunoSEQ multiplex PCR; in TCRdb, only in-frame clones are kept and a portion is missing. In the table there are 40,000 or so clones, approximately 70% of which are singletons. Their antigen targets remain unknown. ViraFEST used viral peptide pools to expand antigen-specific CD4+ T cells before sequencing. The culture ran for approximately 10 days, and then CD4+ T cells were isolated. The person had PCR-confirmed SARS-CoV-2 infection between March and December 2020. The starting material was CD4+ T cells from PBMCs cultured with a peptide pool, obtained before COVID-19 vaccination. The receptors stem from a human donor who had a prior SARS-CoV-2 infection.

The rearrangement links TRBV4-3 to TRBJ2-3, with D possibly called TRBD1 or TRBD2 (5 bases each). V shed 4 bases and J shed 6 bases, with 14 bases lying between them. CDR1 is LGHNA and CDR2 is YSLEER in the germline V gene. The CDR3 loop spans 14 amino acids. CDR3 DNA: TGCGCCAGCAGCCTGTCGGTCCGGGGCGATACGCAGTATTTT. Translating it yields CASSLSVRGDTQYF.

The CDR3 bases are TGTGCCAGCAGCTTAGGACAGGGAGGAATTGGCTACACCTTC. Translation gives CASSLGQGGIGYTF. The V and J genes are TRBV7-2 and TRBJ1-2; 7 nucleotides agree with TRBD1. Germline lookup yields CDR1 SGHTA and CDR2 FQGNSA. J was trimmed by 7 bases and V by 1 base; bases with no gene match: 6. The CDR3 sequence is 14 residues long.

The genes are TRBV3-1 (or the pseudogene TRBV3-2) and TRBJ2-5, with D perhaps assigned TRBD1 or TRBD2 (5 bases each). V lost 6 bases and J 0 bases, leaving 8 bases between the germline ends. CDR1 and CDR2 (germline): LGHDT, YNNKEL (reference sequence). The CDR3 runs 13 residues. CDR3 nucleotide sequence: TGTGCCAGCAGGTGGGGGTACCAAGAGACCCAGTACTTC. Translation: CASRWGYQETQYF.

This clone was observed once. The chain combines TRBV7-2 with TRBJ2-7; D is possibly TRBD2 (6 bases). The CDR3 consists of 15 residues. V was trimmed by 5 bases and J by 3 bases, leaving 17 bases between them. Germline CDR1 reads SGHTA; CDR2 reads FQGNSA. The CDR3 DNA follows: TGTGCCAGCAGCCAAGGCGGGGAGAGACACTACGAGCAGTACTTC. This encodes CASSQGGERHYEQYF. Variable domain in full (rest from reference TRBV7-2 and TRBJ2-7): GAGVSQSPSNKVTEKGKDVELRCDPISGHTALYWYRQSLGQGLEFLIYFQGNSAPDKSGLPSDRFSAERTGGSVSTLTIQRTQQEDSAVYLCASSQGGERHYEQYFGPGTRLTVT.

The V and J genes are TRBV6-5 and TRBJ1-1; the D gene is possibly TRBD1 (5 bases). Looked up from germline, CDR1 is MNHEY and CDR2 is SVGAGI. The V end lost 5 bases, the J end lost 3 bases, and 13 bases lay between the germline ends. This CDR3 spans 14 amino acids. The CDR3 nucleotides read TGTGCCAGCAGTCAGCTCGGGGGTTACACTGAAGCTTTCTTT. It encodes CASSQLGGYTEAFF.

The V call is TRBV3-1 (or the pseudogene TRBV3-2), the J call TRBJ2-1, with 10 bases identical to TRBD2. The CDR3 loop spans 15 amino acids. Losses at the gene ends were 5 bases for V and 3 bases for J; bases not matched to a gene: 4. Looked up from germline, CDR1 is LGHDT and CDR2 is YNNKEL (reference sequence). In nucleotides, the CDR3 is TGTGCCAGCAGCAGGCTAGCGGGGGACTACAATGAGCAGTTCTTC. The encoded protein is CASSRLAGDYNEQFF.

This clone was seen once. The chain recombines TRBV15 with TRBJ1-4; D gene unclear. The CDR3 runs 13 residues. Deletions cut 1 base from V and 8 bases from J, with 8 bases between. Germline lookup yields CDR1 LNHNV and CDR2 YYDKDF (reference sequence). The CDR3 region is CATSRVWGEKLFF. CDR3 nucleotide sequence: TGTGCCACCAGCAGAGTTTGGGGAGAAAAACTGTTTTTT.

This chain links TRBV5-6 with TRBJ2-7; D ambiguous. The CDR3 spans 13 residues. Germline V gene sequence: CDR1 SGHDT, CDR2 YYEEEE. Between the trimmed V and J ends, which lost 0 bases and 2 bases, there was a span of 6 bases. The CDR3 DNA follows: TGTGCCAGCAGCTTGGGGGCAGCCTACGAGCAGTACTTC. Amino acid sequence: CASSLGAAYEQYF.

The chain combines TRBV6-2 or TRBV6-3 with TRBJ2-7; TRBD2 matches 11 bases. Germline CDR1 is MNHEY and CDR2 is SVGEGT. The ends lost 2 bases at V and 3 bases at J; junction bases unmatched: 9. The CDR3 spans 17 residues. This chain's CDR3 is CASSYGGPGLADYEQYF. CDR3 sequence (DNA): TGTGCCAGCAGTTACGGGGGGCCGGGACTAGCGGACTACGAGCAGTACTTC.

The rearrangement joins TRBV9 to TRBJ2-3; 13 bases align to TRBD2. The CDR3 totals 17 residues. The V gene's germline CDR1 is SGDLS and CDR2 YYNGEE. V lost 0 bases and J lost 1; bases outside the gene matches: 2. The CDR3 DNA follows: TGTGCCAGCAGCGTAGTAGGACTAGCGGGGGGCACAGATACGCAGTATTTT. Translating it yields CASSVVGLAGGTDTQYF.

The V and J genes are TRBV10-3 and TRBJ1-1; 7 bases are a match to TRBD1. This CDR3 has 14 residues. Germline CDR1 reads ENHRY; CDR2 reads SYGVKD. V trimming: 4 bases; J trimming: 5 bases; junction bases outside the gene matches: 7. In DNA form, the CDR3 reads TGTGCCATCAGTGCCAACAGGGGCGGGACTGAAGCTTTCTTT. It yields the protein CAISANRGGTEAFF.

The chain couples TRBV7-8 to TRBJ1-5; tentative D call: TRBD1 (5 bases). The CDR3 extends over 16 amino acids. CDR1 is SGHVS and CDR2 is FQNEAQ in the germline V gene. V was clipped by 0 bases and J by 6 bases, with 15 bases between them. CDR3 protein: CASSLAGDSLGQPQHF. The DNA of the CDR3 is TGTGCCAGCAGCTTAGCTGGAGACAGCCTAGGTCAGCCCCAGCATTTT.

The chain couples TRBV18 to TRBJ1-1, with TRBD1 matching over 7 bases. The CDR3 extends over 15 amino acids. J was trimmed by 0 bases and V by 6 bases; bases with no gene match: 7. Germline V lookup: CDR1 KGHSH, CDR2 LQKENI. CDR3 bases: TGTGCCAGCTCTCTCAACAGGGGCCTGAACACTGAAGCTTTCTTT. Translated, it gives CASSLNRGLNTEAFF.

The sample holds a few counts of this clone. This chain uses TRBV7-8 with TRBJ1-3, with a weak D call TRBD1 (5 bases). Trimming removed 5 bases at V and 0 bases at J, with 11 bases between. The CDR3 totals 15 residues. Germline V lookup: CDR1 SGHVS, CDR2 FQNEAQ. The CDR3 sequence is CASSLDRISGNTIYF. The CDR3 DNA sequence: TGTGCCAGCAGCCTAGACAGAATCTCTGGAAACACCATATATTTT.

The genes are TRBV27 and TRBJ1-2; TRBD1 is a possible D gene (6 bases). This CDR3 is 16 amino acids long. Trimming pared 4 bases from V and 5 bases from J, leaving 20 bases between. The germline V gene has CDR1 MNHEY and CDR2 SMNVEV (reference sequence). The CDR3 nucleotides read TGTGCCAGCAGTTCGATAACAGGGAGGGTGGGGTATGGCTACACCTTC. Protein: CASSSITGRVGYGYTF.

This clone appeared a single time. This chain uses TRBV28 with TRBJ1-4, with TRBD1 matching 7 bases. V lost 10 bases to trimming and J lost 7 bases; unmatched junction nucleotides: 3. The CDR3 totals 11 residues. In germline, CDR1 is MDHEN, CDR2 SYDVKM. CDR3 sequence (DNA): TGTGCCACAGGGGGTGGTGAAAAACTGTTTTTT. Residues: CATGGGEKLFF.

A few counts support this clone. V usage is TRBV6-5 and J usage is TRBJ1-4; 7 bases line up with TRBD1. This CDR3 is built from 13 residues. Germline-derived CDR1 and CDR2 are MNHEY and SVGAGI. V was pared by 7 bases and J by 8 bases, with 7 bases of the junction left unmatched. CDR3 loop: CASNGQVEEKLFF. The CDR3 DNA sequence: TGTGCCAGCAATGGACAGGTGGAGGAAAAACTGTTTTTT.

This clone has only one observation. The chain has TRBV4-1 and TRBJ2-7, with TRBD1 identical over 7 bases. Germline trimming cut 3 bases from V and 2 bases from J; bases unmatched to any gene: 10. Germline CDR1 reads MGHRA; CDR2 reads YSYEKL. This CDR3 region has 16 residues. The CDR3 loop reads CASSHLYRGTPYEQYF. The CDR3 DNA is TGCGCCAGCAGCCATTTATACAGGGGAACTCCCTACGAGCAGTACTTC.

The V gene is TRBV5-6, the J gene TRBJ2-1, with 7 bases fitting TRBD1. Germline V gene data show CDR1 as SGHDT and CDR2 as YYEEEE. The CDR3 loop spans 15 amino acids. The junction had 12 bases not matched to a gene; V was cut back by 7 bases and J by 5 bases. CDR3 region: CASFFRDSVHNEQFF. CDR3 in DNA: TGTGCCAGCTTTTTCAGGGACAGCGTACACAATGAGCAGTTCTTC.

J is TRBJ2-1 and V is TRBV11-2; possibly TRBD2 for D (6 bases). Germline assignment: CDR1 SGHAT and CDR2 FQNNGV. The CDR3 has 12 residues. V was trimmed by 1 base and J by 9 bases, leaving 7 bases between them. The CDR3: CASSLAGAEQFF. The CDR3 DNA is TGTGCCAGCAGCTTAGCGGGAGCTGAGCAGTTCTTC.

This chain uses TRBV3-1 (or the pseudogene TRBV3-2) with TRBJ2-1; 9 positions match TRBD2. Germline CDR1 reads LGHDT; CDR2 reads YNNKEL (reference sequence). With V trimmed by 2 bases and J by 12 bases, 5 bases remained unmatched. This CDR3 is 13 amino acids long. DNA of the CDR3: TGTGCCAGCAGCCAATTGCGGGGGGGCTCGCAGTTCTTC. It specifies CASSQLRGGSQFF.

This clone was recorded a few times. The chain employs TRBV10-3 and TRBJ2-7; D is uncertain. The CDR3 extends over 12 amino acids. CDR1 and CDR2 from the germline V gene are ENHRY and SYGVKD. V was shortened by 8 bases and J by 1 base, with 9 bases between the two germline ends. The CDR3 reads CAIADRSYEQYF. The CDR3, as DNA: TGTGCCATCGCGGACCGGTCCTACGAGCAGTACTTC.

This CDR3 reads CASSYSGGRGNEKLFF. CDR3 bases: TGTGCCAGCAGTTACTCGGGGGGCCGGGGAAATGAAAAACTGTTTTTT. The rearrangement links TRBV6-5 to TRBJ1-4, with a possible D match to TRBD1 (6 bases). This CDR3 spans 16 amino acids. Trimming removed 0 bases at V and 5 bases at J, with 13 bases between. CDR1 MNHEY and CDR2 SVGAGI come from the germline V gene.

This clone has ten or more counts. V is TRBV4-1 and J is TRBJ1-6; the D is unclear. The length of the CDR3 is 16 residues. Trimming removed 1 base at V and 5 bases at J, with 12 bases between. Germline assignment: CDR1 MGHRA and CDR2 YSYEKL. The CDR3 is CASSQVLDVDNSPLHF. The CDR3 DNA reads as TGCGCCAGCAGCCAAGTTTTGGACGTTGATAATTCACCCCTCCACTTT.

The V gene is TRBV5-5, the J gene TRBJ2-6; tentative D call: TRBD1 (6 bases). The CDR3 loop spans 18 amino acids. V dropped 3 bases and J dropped 1 base, with 17 bases sitting between them. Germline loops: CDR1 SGHKS, CDR2 YYEKEE (reference sequence). The CDR3: CASSSIRGWGSGANVLTF. As DNA, the CDR3 is TGTGCCAGCAGCTCAATAAGGGGGTGGGGTTCTGGGGCCAACGTCCTGACTTTC.

Concerning this clone: Compared with germline, one end of the junction differs, possibly owing to a read error. The chain combines TRBV5-1 with TRBJ1-4; D may be TRBD1 (6 bases). Germline loops: CDR1 SGHRS, CDR2 YFSETQ. The CDR3 is 15 amino acids. The CDR3 DNA follows: TGCGCCAGCAGCTTGGTTGGTGGGGGCGGTGAAAGACTGTTTTTT. It yields the protein CASSLVGGGGERLFF. Looking up the rest from reference TRBV5-1 and TRBJ1-4 gives the full variable domain: KAGVTQTPRYLIKTRGQQVTLSCSPISGHRSVSWYQQTPGQGLQFLFEYFSETQRNKGNFPGRFSGRQFSNSRSEMNVSTLELGDSALYLCASSLVGGGGERLFFGSGTQLSVL.

This clone was recorded a few times. V usage is TRBV4-1 and J usage is TRBJ1-6; a weak D match, TRBD1 (5 bases). CDR3 length equals 17 residues. V was cut by 1 base and J by 0 bases, with 10 bases left in between. Germline values: CDR1 MGHRA, CDR2 YSYEKL. CDR3 loop: CASSQGGRASYNSPLHF. The CDR3 nucleotides are TGCGCCAGCAGCCAAGGCGGCAGGGCCTCCTATAATTCACCCCTCCACTTT.

V gene TRBV2 combines with J gene TRBJ1-6; D possibly corresponds to TRBD1 (6 bases). CDR1 is SNHLY and CDR2 is FYNNEI in the germline V gene. The CDR3 is 14 residues long. V gave up 6 bases and J gave up 8 bases, with 14 bases separating them. CDR3 nucleotide sequence: TGTGCCAGCAGGAGCCGGGACAATTATTCACCCCTCCACTTT. It yields the protein CASRSRDNYSPLHF.

The chain is built from TRBV5-1 and TRBJ2-1; 12 bases are a match to TRBD2. Germline trimming cut 9 bases from V and 2 bases from J; bases unmatched to any gene: 0. The CDR3 spans 13 residues. The V gene's germline CDR1 is SGHRS and CDR2 YFSETQ. The CDR3 sequence is CATSGGAYNEQFF. In DNA, the CDR3 is TGCGCCACTAGCGGGGGGGCCTACAATGAGCAGTTCTTC.

CDR3 region: CASSLSGPYEQYF. CDR3 coding DNA: TGTGCCAGCAGCTTAAGTGGGCCTTACGAGCAGTACTTC. The chain combines TRBV11-3 with TRBJ2-7; D not resolved. This CDR3 is built from 13 residues. The V gene lost 2 bases and the J gene lost 4 bases, with 9 bases spanning the gap. Germline V gene data show CDR1 as SGHNT and CDR2 as YENEEA.

V and J are TRBV18 and TRBJ2-2; the match to TRBD2 covers 10 bases. Germline-derived CDR1 and CDR2 are KGHSH and LQKENI. J was trimmed by 2 bases and V by 1 base; bases with no gene match: 4. The CDR3 is made up of 17 amino acids. For the CDR3, the DNA is TGTGCCAGCTCACCACTGTCTAGCGGGAGAAACACCGGGGAGCTGTTTTTT. As protein: CASSPLSSGRNTGELFF.